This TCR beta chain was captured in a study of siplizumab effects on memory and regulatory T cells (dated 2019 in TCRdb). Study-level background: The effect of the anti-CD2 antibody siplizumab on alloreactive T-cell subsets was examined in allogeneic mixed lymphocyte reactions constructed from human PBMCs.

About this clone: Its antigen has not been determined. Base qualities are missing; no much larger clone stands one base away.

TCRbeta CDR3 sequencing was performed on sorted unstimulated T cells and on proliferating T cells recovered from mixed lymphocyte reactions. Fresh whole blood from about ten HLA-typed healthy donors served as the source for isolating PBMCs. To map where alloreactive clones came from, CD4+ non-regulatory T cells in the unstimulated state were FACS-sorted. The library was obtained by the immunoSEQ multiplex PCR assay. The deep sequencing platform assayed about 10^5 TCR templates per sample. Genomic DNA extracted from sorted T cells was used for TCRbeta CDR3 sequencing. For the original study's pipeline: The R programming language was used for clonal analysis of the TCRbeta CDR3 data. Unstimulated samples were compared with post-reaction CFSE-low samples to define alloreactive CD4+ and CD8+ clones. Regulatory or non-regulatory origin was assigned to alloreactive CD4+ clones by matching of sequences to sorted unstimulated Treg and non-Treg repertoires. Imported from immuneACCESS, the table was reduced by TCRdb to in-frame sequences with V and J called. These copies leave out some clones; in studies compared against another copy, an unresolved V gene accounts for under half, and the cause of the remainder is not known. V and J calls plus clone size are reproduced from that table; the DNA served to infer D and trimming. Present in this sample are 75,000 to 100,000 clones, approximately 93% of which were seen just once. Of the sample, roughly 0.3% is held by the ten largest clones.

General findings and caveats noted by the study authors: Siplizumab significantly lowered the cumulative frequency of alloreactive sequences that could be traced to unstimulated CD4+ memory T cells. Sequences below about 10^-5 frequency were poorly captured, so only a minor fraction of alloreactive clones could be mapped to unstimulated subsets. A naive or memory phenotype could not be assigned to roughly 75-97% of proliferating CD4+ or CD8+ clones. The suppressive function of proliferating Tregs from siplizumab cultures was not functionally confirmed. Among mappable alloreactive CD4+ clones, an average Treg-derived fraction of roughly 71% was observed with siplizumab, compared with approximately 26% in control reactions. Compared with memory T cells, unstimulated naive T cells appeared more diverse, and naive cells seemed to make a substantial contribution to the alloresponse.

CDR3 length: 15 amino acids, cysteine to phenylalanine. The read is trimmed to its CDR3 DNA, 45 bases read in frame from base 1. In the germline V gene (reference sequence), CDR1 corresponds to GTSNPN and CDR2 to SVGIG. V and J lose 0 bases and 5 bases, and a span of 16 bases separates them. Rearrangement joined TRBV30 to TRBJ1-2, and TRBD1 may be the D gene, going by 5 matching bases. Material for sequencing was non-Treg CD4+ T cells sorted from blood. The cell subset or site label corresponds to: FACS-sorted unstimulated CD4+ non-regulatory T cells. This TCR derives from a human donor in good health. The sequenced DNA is TGTGCCTGGAGTGTCCTACCTTGGGGGATTTATGGCTACACCTTC. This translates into CAWSVLPWGIYGYTF.